This entry describes one T cell receptor (beta chain). What it binds is not known. Using a J-beta primer mix together with a sample-barcoded 5' primer, a second PCR was run for roughly 7 to 12 cycles. Each CDR3 protein gets one entry after TCRdb re-called the 5' RACE reads with MiXCR. The sample holds around 1.7 million distinct CDR3 sequences, roughly 27% seen once. The data are from a study of blood T cells in healthy people across ages. Study results and limitations: A roughly linear age-dependent decrease characterized TCR beta diversity per million T cells. No one knew whether donors had CMV, which possibly confounded expanded clonotype changes.

The germline CDR1 and CDR2 sequences are ENHRY and SYGVKD. The CDR3 is 13 amino acids. Whenever a sample was processed, at least 6.5 million PBMCs were isolated. The material sequenced was blood. The sequence came from a woman aged 25 to 39 in good health. The chain combines TRBV10-3 with TRBJ2-1, with TRBD2 matching 11 bases. The J call may be faulty, since TRBJ2-7 better matches the DNA end. CDR3 nucleotide sequence: TGTGCCATTTCTAGCGGGGGGCTTGATGAGCAGTACTTC. This gives the protein CAISSGGLDEQYF.